This TCR beta chain was recovered during a study of T cells in Graves' hyperthyroidism and ophthalmopathy (dated by TCRdb to 2018 to 2020). Turning to the overall study: Peripheral blood was sampled at the time of initial diagnosis, prior to any treatment. To identify distinguishing TCR V-J signatures, a discovery cohort of roughly 100 patients was used, comprising 43 with Graves' ophthalmopathy and approximately 57 with stable Graves' hyperthyroidism. Prospective prediction of ophthalmopathy was tested in an independent validation cohort consisting of some 20 hyperthyroidism patients and some 16 patients who later progressed to ophthalmopathy. For training and testing, the 95 to 100 patients in the discovery cohort were randomly divided in a 7:3 ratio. In addition, the study compared T-cell repertoires in thyroid tissue and in blood from 6 or 7 Graves' hyperthyroidism patients. After sampling, hyperthyroidism patients received methimazole starting at 30 mg daily, and ophthalmopathy patients received high-dose intravenous methylprednisolone. The paper describes TCR Vbeta CDR3 sequencing of fewer than 150 peripheral blood samples, made up of 40 to 45 ophthalmopathy patients, some 80 hyperthyroidism patients and 17 progressor patients. What the work shows at the level of the full study, not this receptor alone: During validation, the model predicted progression to ophthalmopathy a median of about 6.5 months ahead of onset, with approximately 70% sensitivity and 72.22% specificity. Most expanded thyroid clonotypes (frequency above 0.001) were also found in blood, which suggests that blood repertoires may mirror thyroid immune responses. In cross-validation, a model built on a 13 V-J signature told ophthalmopathy apart from stable hyperthyroidism with about 90% sensitivity and roughly 81% specificity, and in testing the same model reached 80%/75%. Sample size was not statistically predetermined, and investigators were not blinded to group allocation.

In the ophthalmopathy patients, disease was moderately to severely active, with a Clinical Activity Score of 3 or more, a NOSPECS grade of 4 or more, and a duration of less than 3 months. Patients with uncontrolled infections, other autoimmune diseases, pregnancy or lactation were excluded. Diagnoses relied on clinical symptoms, serum thyroxine and TRAb, thyroid ultrasound and orbital computed tomography. PBMCs were isolated from 7.5 to 10 ml of fresh peripheral blood by Ficoll-Paque density gradient centrifugation. Total RNA was extracted using Trizol reagent, and RNA quality was assessed on an Agilent 2100 Bioanalyzer. This clonotype appeared many times. What antigen it recognizes has not been identified. No qualities accompany the bases; no much larger clone lies one base away. Amplification of TCR beta CDR3 regions was carried out from RNA transcripts. A first-round RT-PCR of the TCR CDR3 used the HTBI primer set with the Qiagen OneStep RT-PCR kit. Libraries were constructed in a second round of multiplex PCR, after which size selection and purification were performed. Libraries were sequenced paired-end with 100 bp reads on an Illumina HiSeq2000. In the paper's pipeline: SOAPnuke was used to process the raw data, throwing out any read that contained adapters or uncalled bases, had a mean Phred below 15, or lacked an exact constant-primer or identifier match. High-quality paired reads were merged using COPE v1.2.5, and each unique nucleotide sequence was defined as a clonotype. Clonotypes were aligned to IMGT TRBV, TRBD and TRBJ reference segments using MiTCR v1.1. The analysis included only V-J combinations with a frequency above 0.0001, which together covered approximately 99% of the repertoires. The TCS score was defined as F50 (clonal expansion) divided by E x V (chaos), with BLOSUM62-based TCRdist calculated between CDR3 peptides within each V-J. Welch's t-statistics and random forest reduced roughly 530 V-J features to roughly 13, which were used in a naive Bayes classifier (R e1071). TCRdb reprocessed the public reads (quality trimming at Q25 with fastp, clone calling with MiXCR) and kept in-frame beta chains. Rows with a matching CDR3 protein are joined into one entry that keeps the most common DNA and genes. The V and J calls reflect TCRdb's pipeline rather than the authors' work. The sample profile shows approximately 600,000 distinct CDR3 sequences; about 20% of them were found once. Of the sample, over 30% is held by the ten largest clones.

The receptor's source is a man younger than 45 with Graves' ophthalmopathy. Sequences were obtained from blood.

CDR3 sequence: CASSLTSGIDEQFF. The DNA is TGTGCCAGCAGCCTGACTAGCGGGATCGATGAGCAGTTCTTC. The V and J genes are TRBV6-2 or TRBV6-3 and TRBJ2-1, with 11 bases in between that match TRBD2. The germline V gene sets CDR1 to MNHEY and CDR2 to SVGEGT. The CDR3 has 14 amino acids, counting the end cysteine and phenylalanine. Only the CDR3 DNA is retained, 42 bases long and in frame from the first base. V ends up 6 bases short and J 8 bases short, with an unmatched junction base count of 6.